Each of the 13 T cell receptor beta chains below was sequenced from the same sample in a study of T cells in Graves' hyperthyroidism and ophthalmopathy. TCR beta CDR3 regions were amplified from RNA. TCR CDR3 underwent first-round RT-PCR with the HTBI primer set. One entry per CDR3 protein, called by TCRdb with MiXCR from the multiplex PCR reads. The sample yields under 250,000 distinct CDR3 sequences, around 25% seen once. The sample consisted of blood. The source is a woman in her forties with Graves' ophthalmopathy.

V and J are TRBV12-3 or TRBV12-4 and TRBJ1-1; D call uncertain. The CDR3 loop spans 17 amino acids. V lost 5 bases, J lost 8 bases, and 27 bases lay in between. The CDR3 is CASSGYRGRASNSEAFF. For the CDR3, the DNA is TGTGCCAGCAGTGGGTACAGAGGGCGAGCATCAAACTCAGAAGCTTTCTTT.

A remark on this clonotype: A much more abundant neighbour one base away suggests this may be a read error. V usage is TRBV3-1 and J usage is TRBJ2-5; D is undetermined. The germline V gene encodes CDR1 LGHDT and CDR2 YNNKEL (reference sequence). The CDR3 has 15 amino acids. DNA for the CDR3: TGTGCCAGCAGCCAAGATCGTAGATTCCAAGAGGCCCAGTACTTC. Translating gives CASSQDRRFQEAQYF.

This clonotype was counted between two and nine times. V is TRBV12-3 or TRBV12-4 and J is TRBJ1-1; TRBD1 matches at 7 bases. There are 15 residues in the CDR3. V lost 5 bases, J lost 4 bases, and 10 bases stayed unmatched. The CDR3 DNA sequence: TGTGCCAGCAGTCCCTTGACAGGGCTAGGCACTGAAGCTTTCTTT. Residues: CASSPLTGLGTEAFF.

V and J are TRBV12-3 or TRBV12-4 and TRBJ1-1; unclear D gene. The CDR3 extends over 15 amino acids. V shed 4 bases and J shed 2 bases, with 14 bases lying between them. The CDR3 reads CASSSPLTRNTEAFF. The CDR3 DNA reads TGTGCCAGCAGTTCACCCCTTACAAGAAACACTGAAGCTTTCTTT.

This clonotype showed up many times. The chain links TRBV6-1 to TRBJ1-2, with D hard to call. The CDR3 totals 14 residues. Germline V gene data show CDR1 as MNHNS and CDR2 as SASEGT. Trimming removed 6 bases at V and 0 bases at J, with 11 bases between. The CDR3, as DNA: TGTGCCAGCAGAACCCCGGCCTCTAACTATGGCTACACCTTC. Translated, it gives CASRTPASNYGYTF.

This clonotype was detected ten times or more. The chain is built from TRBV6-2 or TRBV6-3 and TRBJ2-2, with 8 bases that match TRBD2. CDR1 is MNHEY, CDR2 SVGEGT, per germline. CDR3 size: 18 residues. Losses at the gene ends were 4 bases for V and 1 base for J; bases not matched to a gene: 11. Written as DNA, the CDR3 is TGTGCCAGCAGTTCACTCGGGAGGGGGTCGCAGAACACCGGGGAGCTGTTTTTT. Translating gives CASSSLGRGSQNTGELFF.

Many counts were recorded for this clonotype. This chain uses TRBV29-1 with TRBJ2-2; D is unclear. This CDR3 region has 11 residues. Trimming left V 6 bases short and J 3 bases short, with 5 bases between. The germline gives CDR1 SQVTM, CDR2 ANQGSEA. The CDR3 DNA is TGCAGCGTCTGGGACACCGGGGAGCTGTTTTTT. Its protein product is CSVWDTGELFF.

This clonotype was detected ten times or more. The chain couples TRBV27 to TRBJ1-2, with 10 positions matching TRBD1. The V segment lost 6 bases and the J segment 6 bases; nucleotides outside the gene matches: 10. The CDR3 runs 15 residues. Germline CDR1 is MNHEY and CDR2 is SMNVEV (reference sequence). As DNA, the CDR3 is TGTGCCAGCAGATCCCTCCGGGACAGGGGTAATGGCTACACCTTC. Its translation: CASRSLRDRGNGYTF.

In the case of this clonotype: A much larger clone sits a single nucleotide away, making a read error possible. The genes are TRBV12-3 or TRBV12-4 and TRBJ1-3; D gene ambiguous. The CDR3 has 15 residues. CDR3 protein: CASTITENGGDTIYF. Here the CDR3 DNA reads TGTGCCAGCACCATCACAGAGAATGGTGGAGACACCATATATTTT.

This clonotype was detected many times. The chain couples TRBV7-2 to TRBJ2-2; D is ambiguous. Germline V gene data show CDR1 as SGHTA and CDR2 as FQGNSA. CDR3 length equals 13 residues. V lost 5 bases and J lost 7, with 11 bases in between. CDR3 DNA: TGTGCCAGCAGCACCCTCCAGAGCGGGGAGCTGTTTTTT. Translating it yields CASSTLQSGELFF.

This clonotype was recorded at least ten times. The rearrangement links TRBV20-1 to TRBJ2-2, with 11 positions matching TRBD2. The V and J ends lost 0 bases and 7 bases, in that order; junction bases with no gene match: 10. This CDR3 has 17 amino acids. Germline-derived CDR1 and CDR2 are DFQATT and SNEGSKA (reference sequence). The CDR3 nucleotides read TGCAGTGCTAGAGATCCGGGACTAGCGGCCCCGGACGGGGAGCTGTTTTTT. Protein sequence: CSARDPGLAAPDGELFF.

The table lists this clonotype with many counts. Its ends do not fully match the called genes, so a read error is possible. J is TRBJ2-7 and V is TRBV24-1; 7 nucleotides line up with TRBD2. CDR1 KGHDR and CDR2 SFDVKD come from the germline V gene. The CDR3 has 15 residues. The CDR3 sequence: CATNDGRERPYEQYF. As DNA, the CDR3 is TGTGCCACCAATGATGGGAGGGAGCGACCCTACGAGCAGTACTTC.

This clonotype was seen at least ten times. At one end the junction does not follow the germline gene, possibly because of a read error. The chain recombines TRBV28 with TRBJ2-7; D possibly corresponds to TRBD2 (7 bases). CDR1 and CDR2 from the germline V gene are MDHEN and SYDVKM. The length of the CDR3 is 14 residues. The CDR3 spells CASRTGGNTYEQYF. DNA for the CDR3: TGTGCTAGCAGGACGGGGGGCAACACCTACGAGCAGTACTTC.